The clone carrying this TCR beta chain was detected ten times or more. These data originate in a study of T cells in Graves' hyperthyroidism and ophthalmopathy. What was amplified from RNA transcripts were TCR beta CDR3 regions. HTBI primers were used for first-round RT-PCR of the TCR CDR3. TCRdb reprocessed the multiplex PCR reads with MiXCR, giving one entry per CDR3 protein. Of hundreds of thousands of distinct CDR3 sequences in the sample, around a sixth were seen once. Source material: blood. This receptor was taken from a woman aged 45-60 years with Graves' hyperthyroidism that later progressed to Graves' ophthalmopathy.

CDR3 nucleotides: TGTGCCAGCAGCTTAGCCCAGGGGCCCATTGGCTACACCTTC. As protein: CASSLAQGPIGYTF. The rearrangement links TRBV7-9 to TRBJ1-2; D possibly corresponds to TRBD1 (6 bases). CDR1 is SEHNR and CDR2 is FQNEAQ in the germline V gene (reference sequence). The CDR3 runs to 14 residues. Trimming cost V 0 bases and J 7 bases, with 12 bases left between them.